This T cell receptor (beta chain) was sequenced in a study of T cells in women clearing cervical HPV infection. Study information: Controls gave blood once infection was undetectable; cases at lesion identification.

Prevalent HPV16 infections were excluded; only incident single HPV16 infections included. Findings of the study overall: TRBV6-7 abundance was lower in cases than controls (around 0.1% versus 0.15%).

About this clone itself: The antigen remains undetermined. The read comes to an end 3 residues before the CDR3 does, leaving the germline J gene to fill in the end.

CDR1 and CDR2 (germline): GTSNPN, SVGIG (reference sequence). The V gene end was trimmed by 2 bases and the J gene end by 4 bases; junction bases not matched to a gene: 2. This CDR3 has 13 residues. TCRdb's table, derived via immunoSEQ multiplex PCR, lists solely in-frame clones and lacks some. Its table records 25,000 to 30,000 clones. Sequenced input: blood buffy coat. The TCR comes from a woman aged 18 to 75 with a cervical HPV16 infection that either progressed to CIN3+ or cleared (not recorded which). V gene TRBV30 combines with J gene TRBJ1-2; 9 bases match TRBD1. The CDR3 protein is CAWSRDRAYGYTF. The part of the CDR3 DNA that was read is TGTGCCTGGAGTCGGGACAGGGCCTATGGC.